The T cell receptor beta chain described here comes from a study of T cells in Graves' hyperthyroidism and ophthalmopathy. Deletions cut 1 base from V and 4 bases from J, with 7 bases between. The CDR3 consists of 14 residues. Diagnosis rested on symptoms, serum thyroxine and TRAb, thyroid ultrasound, and orbital computed tomography. TCR beta CDR3 sequences were amplified from RNA transcripts. The HTBI primer set drove a first-round RT-PCR of the TCR CDR3. In TCRdb, the multiplex PCR reads were re-called with MiXCR into one record per CDR3 protein. The data hold a few hundred thousand distinct CDR3 sequences, with approximately 19% observed a single time. Overall study results and limits: It was a median around 6 months before onset that the model predicted ophthalmopathy.

This clonotype was seen ten or more times. What it binds is unknown. The origin of this receptor is a young woman with Graves' hyperthyroidism. V is TRBV12-3 or TRBV12-4 and J is TRBJ2-2; tentative D call: TRBD1 (6 bases). The specimen was blood. The CDR3 bases are TGTGCCAGCAGTTTAGAGGGGGTCACCGGGGAGCTGTTTTTT. Amino acid sequence: CASSLEGVTGELFF.